This T cell receptor (beta chain) emerged from a study of immune characterization of retroperitoneal liposarcoma. This clonotype showed up just a few times. TCRdb used MiXCR to reprocess the PCR reads, holding one entry per CDR3 protein. In the table there are several thousand distinct CDR3 sequences, over 25% of which are singletons. The germline V gene has CDR1 SGHTA and CDR2 FQGNSA. V was trimmed by 1 base and J by 7 bases, leaving 11 bases between them. CDR3 length: 14 amino acids. The sample comprised blood. This sequence originates from a male donor with retroperitoneal liposarcoma. The chain recombines TRBV7-2 with TRBJ1-5; TRBD1 is a possible D gene (6 bases). CDR3 amino acids: CASSLGARGQPQHF. CDR3 nucleotide sequence: TGTGCCAGCAGCTTAGGGGCAAGGGGGCAGCCCCAGCATTTT.